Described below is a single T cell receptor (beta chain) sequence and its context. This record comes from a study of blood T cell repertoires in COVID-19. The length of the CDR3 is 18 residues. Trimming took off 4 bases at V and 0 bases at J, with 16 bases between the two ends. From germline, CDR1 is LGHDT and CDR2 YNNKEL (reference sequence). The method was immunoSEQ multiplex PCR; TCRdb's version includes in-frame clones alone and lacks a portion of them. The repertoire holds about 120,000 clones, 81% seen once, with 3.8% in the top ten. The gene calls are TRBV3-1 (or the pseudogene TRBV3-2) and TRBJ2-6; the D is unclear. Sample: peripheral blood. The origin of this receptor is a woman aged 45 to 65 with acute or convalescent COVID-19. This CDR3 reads CASSRGLGRSSGANVLTF. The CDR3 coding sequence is TGTGCCAGCAGCCGAGGCCTAGGAAGGAGCTCTGGGGCCAACGTCCTGACTTTC.